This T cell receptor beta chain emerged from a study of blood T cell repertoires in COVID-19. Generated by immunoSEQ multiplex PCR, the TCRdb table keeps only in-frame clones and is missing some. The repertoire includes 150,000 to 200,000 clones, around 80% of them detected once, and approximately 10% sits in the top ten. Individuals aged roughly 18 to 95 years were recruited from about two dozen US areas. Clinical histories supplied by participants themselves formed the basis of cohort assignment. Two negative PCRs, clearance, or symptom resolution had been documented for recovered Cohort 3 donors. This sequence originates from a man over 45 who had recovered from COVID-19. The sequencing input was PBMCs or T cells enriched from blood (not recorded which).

CDR3 loop: CASSAPGLEAGANVLTF. The CDR3 DNA sequence: TGTGCCAGCAGTGCTCCGGGACTAGAGGCTGGGGCCAACGTCCTGACTTTC. V and J are TRBV28 and TRBJ2-6; 8 bases align to TRBD2. There are 17 residues in the CDR3. The germline gives CDR1 MDHEN, CDR2 SYDVKM. The V segment lost 5 bases and the J segment 2 bases; nucleotides outside the gene matches: 8.